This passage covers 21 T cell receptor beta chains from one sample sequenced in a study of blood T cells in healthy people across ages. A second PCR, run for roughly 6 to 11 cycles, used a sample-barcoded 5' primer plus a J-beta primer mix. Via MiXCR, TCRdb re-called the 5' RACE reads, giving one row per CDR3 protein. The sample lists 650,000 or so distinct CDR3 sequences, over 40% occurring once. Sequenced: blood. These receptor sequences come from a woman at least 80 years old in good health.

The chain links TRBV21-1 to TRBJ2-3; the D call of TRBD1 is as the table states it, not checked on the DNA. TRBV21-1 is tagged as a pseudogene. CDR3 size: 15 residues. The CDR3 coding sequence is TGTGCCGGCAGCAAATTGAAGGGGTCAGCAGATACGCAGTATTTT. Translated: CAGSKLKGSADTQYF.

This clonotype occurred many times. The CDR3 region has the DNA TGCGCCAGCAGCCAAGAGGTGGCTGAGCAGTTCTTC. Encoded protein: CASSQEVAEQFF. This chain connects TRBV4-1 to TRBJ2-1; D is unclear. Between the trimmed V and J ends, which lost 0 bases and 9 bases, there was a span of 6 bases. The germline V gene has CDR1 MGHRA and CDR2 YSYEKL. There are 12 residues in the CDR3.

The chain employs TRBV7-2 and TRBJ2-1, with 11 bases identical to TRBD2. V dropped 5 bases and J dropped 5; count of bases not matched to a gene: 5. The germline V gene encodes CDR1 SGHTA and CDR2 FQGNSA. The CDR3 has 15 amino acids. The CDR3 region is CASSLGTSGHNEQFF. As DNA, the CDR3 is TGTGCCAGCAGCCTCGGGACTAGCGGCCACAATGAGCAGTTCTTC.

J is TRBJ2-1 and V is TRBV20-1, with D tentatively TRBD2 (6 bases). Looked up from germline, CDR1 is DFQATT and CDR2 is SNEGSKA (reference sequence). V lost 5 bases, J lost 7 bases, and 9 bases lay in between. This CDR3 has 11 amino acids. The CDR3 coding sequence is TGCAGTGCTCCTAGCGTTAATGAGCAGTTCTTC. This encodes CSAPSVNEQFF.

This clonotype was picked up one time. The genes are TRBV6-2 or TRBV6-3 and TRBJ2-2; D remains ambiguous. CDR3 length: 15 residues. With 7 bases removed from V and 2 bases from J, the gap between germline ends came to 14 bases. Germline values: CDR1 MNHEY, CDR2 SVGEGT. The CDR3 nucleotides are TGTGCCAGCACCTGGCATGGCGATAACACCGGGGAGCTGTTTTTT. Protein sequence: CASTWHGDNTGELFF.

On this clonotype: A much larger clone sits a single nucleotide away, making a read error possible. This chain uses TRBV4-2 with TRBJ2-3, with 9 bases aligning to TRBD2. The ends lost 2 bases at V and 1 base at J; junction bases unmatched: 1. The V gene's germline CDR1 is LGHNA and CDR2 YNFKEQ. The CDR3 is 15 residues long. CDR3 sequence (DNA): TGTGCCAGCAGCCAACGGACTAGCGGCACAGATACGCAGTATTTT. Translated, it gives CASSQRTSGTDTQYF.

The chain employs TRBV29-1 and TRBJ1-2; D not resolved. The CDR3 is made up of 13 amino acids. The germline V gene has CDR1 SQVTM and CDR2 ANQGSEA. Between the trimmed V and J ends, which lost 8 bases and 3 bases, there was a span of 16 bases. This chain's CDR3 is CSSRKGLDYGYTF. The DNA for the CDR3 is TGCAGCTCACGGAAGGGTTTGGACTATGGCTACACCTTC.

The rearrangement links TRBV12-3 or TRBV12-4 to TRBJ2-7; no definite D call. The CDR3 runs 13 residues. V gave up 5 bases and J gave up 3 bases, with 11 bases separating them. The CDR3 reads CASSRKAGYEQYF. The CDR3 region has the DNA TGTGCCAGCAGTCGCAAGGCAGGCTACGAGCAGTACTTC.

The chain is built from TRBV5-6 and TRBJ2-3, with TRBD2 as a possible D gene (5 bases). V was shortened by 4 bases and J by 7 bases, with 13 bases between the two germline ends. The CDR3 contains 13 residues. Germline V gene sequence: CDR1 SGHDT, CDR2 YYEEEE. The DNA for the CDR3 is TGTGCCAGCAGCCCACTAGACTCTTATACGCAGTATTTT. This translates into CASSPLDSYTQYF.

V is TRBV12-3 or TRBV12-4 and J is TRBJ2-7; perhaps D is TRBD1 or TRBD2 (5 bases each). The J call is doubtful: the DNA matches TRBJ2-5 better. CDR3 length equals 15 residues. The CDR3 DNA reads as TGTGCCAGCAGTTTGTTGATGAGGGGTGGAGAGACCCAGTACTTC. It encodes CASSLLMRGGETQYF.

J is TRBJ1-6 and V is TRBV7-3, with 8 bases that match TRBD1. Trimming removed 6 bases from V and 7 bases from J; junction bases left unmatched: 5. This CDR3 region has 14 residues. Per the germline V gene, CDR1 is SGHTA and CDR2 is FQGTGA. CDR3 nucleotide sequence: TGTGCCAGCAGACTGACAGGGGCGAATTCACCCCTCCACTTT. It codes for CASRLTGANSPLHF.

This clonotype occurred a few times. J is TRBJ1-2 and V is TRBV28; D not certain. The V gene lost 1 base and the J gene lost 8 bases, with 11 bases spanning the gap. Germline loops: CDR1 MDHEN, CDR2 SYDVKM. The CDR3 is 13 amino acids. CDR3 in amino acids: CASSLSSPRGYTF. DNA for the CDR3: TGTGCCAGCAGTTTATCTTCCCCGAGAGGCTACACCTTC.

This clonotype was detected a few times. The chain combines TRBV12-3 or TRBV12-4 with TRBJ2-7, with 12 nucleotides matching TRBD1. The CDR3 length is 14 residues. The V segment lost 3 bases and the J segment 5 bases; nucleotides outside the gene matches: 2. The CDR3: CASSFGTGGNEQYF. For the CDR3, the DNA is TGTGCCAGCAGTTTCGGGACAGGGGGCAACGAGCAGTACTTC.

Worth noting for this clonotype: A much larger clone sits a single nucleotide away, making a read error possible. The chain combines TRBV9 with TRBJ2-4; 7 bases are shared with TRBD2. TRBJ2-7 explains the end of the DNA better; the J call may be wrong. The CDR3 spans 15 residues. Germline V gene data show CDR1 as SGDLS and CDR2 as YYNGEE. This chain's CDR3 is CASSAGPSGTYEQYF. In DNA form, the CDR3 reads TGTGCCAGCAGCGCAGGGCCTAGCGGTACCTACGAGCAGTACTTC.

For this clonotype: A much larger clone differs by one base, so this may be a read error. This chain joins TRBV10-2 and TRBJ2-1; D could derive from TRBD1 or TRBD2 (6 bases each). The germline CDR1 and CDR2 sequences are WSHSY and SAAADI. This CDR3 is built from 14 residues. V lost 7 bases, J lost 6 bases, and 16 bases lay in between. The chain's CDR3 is CASMQGRGFNEQFF. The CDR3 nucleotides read TGCGCCAGCATGCAGGGGCGGGGCTTCAATGAGCAGTTCTTC.

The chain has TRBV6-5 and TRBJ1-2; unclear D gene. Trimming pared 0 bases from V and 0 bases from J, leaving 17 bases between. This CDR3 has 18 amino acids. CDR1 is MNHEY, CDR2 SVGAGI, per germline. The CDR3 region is CASSYSPGNPRANYGYTF. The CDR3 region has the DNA TGTGCCAGCAGTTACTCGCCGGGTAATCCCCGAGCTAACTATGGCTACACCTTC.

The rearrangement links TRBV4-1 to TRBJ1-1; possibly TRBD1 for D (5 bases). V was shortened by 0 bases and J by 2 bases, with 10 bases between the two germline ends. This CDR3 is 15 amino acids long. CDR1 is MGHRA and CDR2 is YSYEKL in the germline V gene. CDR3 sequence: CASSQDRQGNTEAFF. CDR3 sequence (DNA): TGCGCCAGCAGCCAAGATCGGCAGGGAAACACTGAAGCTTTCTTT.

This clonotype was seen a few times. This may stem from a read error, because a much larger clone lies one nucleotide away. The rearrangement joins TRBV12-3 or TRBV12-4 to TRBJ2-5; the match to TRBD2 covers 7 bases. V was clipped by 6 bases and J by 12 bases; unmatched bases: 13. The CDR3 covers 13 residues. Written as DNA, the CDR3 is TGTGCCAGCAGAGAAGGTGGGAGGGGATTGAAGTACTTC. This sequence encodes CASREGGRGLKYF.

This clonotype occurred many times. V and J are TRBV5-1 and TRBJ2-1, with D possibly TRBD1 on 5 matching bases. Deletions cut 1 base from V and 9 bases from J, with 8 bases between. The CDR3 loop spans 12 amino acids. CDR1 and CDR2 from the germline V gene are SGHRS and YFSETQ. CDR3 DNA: TGCGCCAGCAGCTTGTCAGGGATTGAGCAGTTCTTC. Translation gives CASSLSGIEQFF.

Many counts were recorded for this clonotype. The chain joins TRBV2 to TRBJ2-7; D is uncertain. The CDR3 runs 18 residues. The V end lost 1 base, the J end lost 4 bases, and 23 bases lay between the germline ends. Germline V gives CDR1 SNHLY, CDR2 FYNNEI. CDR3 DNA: TGTGCCAGCAGTGAAGTAGGCGCCAGCCCAACGTGGGATTACGAGCAGTACTTC. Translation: CASSEVGASPTWDYEQYF.

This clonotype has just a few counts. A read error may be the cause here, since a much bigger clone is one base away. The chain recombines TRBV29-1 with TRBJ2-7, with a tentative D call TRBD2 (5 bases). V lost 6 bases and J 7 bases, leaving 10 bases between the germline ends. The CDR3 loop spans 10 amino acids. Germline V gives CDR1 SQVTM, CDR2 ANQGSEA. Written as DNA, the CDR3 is TGCAGCGTGAGGGAACGGGAGCAGTACTTC. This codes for CSVREREQYF.